These 15 T cell receptor beta chains originate from one sample sequenced in a study of cytomegalovirus exposure and HLA in healthy donors. PCR primers comprised 60 Vbeta and 13 Jbeta primers. The table came from immunoSEQ multiplex PCR; TCRdb's copy has only in-frame clones and leaves some out. The top ten hold more than 1.5% of the sample, which has some 150,000 clones, almost 85% seen once. Sequencing was performed on PBMCs. The receptor source for this set is a woman in her forties in good health and CMV-seronegative.

The chain is built from TRBV5-1 and TRBJ2-5; TRBD1 might be the D (6 bases). This CDR3 is 15 amino acids long. Germline-derived CDR1 and CDR2 are SGHRS and YFSETQ. V was clipped by 0 bases and J by 3 bases, with 12 bases between them. CDR3 region: CASSLEGVKKETQYF. The DNA for the CDR3 is TGCGCCAGCAGCTTGGAGGGGGTCAAGAAAGAGACCCAGTACTTC. Using reference TRBV5-1 and TRBJ2-5 for the parts outside the CDR3, the full variable domain is KAGVTQTPRYLIKTRGQQVTLSCSPISGHRSVSWYQQTPGQGLQFLFEYFSETQRNKGNFPGRFSGRQFSNSRSEMNVSTLELGDSALYLCASSLEGVKKETQYFGPGTRLLVL.

V is TRBV6-5 and J is TRBJ2-2; TRBD2 is a possible D gene (6 bases). CDR1 is MNHEY, CDR2 SVGAGI, per germline. Trimming shortened V by 6 bases and J by 4 bases, and 15 bases separated the two germline ends. The CDR3 loop spans 15 amino acids. The chain's CDR3 is CASRTRDSSTGELFF. CDR3 nucleotides: TGTGCCAGCAGAACCCGGGACTCCTCCACCGGGGAGCTGTTTTTT.

The gene calls are TRBV5-1 and TRBJ2-1, with TRBD1 as a possible D gene (6 bases). The CDR3 contains 14 residues. The V end lost 2 bases, the J end lost 5 bases, and 11 bases lay between the germline ends. Per germline, CDR1 SGHRS and CDR2 YFSETQ. In DNA, the CDR3 is TGCGCCAGCAGCTTTTACCGGGACAACAATGAGCAGTTCTTC. Encoded protein: CASSFYRDNNEQFF.

The rearrangement joins TRBV18 to TRBJ2-7; 11 bases agree with TRBD2. The CDR3 is 17 amino acids. Germline V lookup: CDR1 KGHSH, CDR2 LQKENI. The ends lost 3 bases at V and 4 bases at J; junction bases unmatched: 11. CDR3 residues: CASSPGSLGLAVYEQYF. CDR3 DNA sequence: TGTGCCAGCTCACCGGGAAGTTTGGGACTAGCGGTATACGAGCAGTACTTC.

This chain joins TRBV5-1 and TRBJ2-1; TRBD2 is a possible D gene (6 bases). Trimming removed 2 bases at V and 8 bases at J, with 14 bases between. This CDR3 region has 14 residues. The germline gives CDR1 SGHRS, CDR2 YFSETQ. CDR3 residues: CASSLSTGVYEQFF. The CDR3 DNA follows: TGCGCCAGCAGCTTATCTACGGGAGTCTATGAGCAGTTCTTC.

V usage is TRBV19 and J usage is TRBJ2-3, with TRBD1 as a possible D gene (6 bases). The CDR3 is 14 amino acids. V lost 7 bases and J 1 base, leaving 12 bases between the germline ends. Germline CDR1 is LNHDA and CDR2 is SQIVND (reference sequence). For the CDR3, the DNA is TGTGCCAGTATGGGCAGGGGTGGCACAGATACGCAGTATTTT. Protein product: CASMGRGGTDTQYF. Drawing the rest from reference TRBV19 and TRBJ2-3, the complete variable domain is DGGITQSPKYLFRKEGQNVTLSCEQNLNHDAMYWYRQDPGQGLRLIYYSQIVNDFQKGDIAEGYSVSREKKESFPLTVTSAQKNPTAFYLCASMGRGGTDTQYFGPGTRLTVL.

The chain carries TRBV28 and TRBJ2-1, with D perhaps TRBD1 (6 bases). The V gene's germline CDR1 is MDHEN and CDR2 SYDVKM. V lost 5 bases and J 5 bases, leaving 13 bases between the germline ends. There are 14 residues in the CDR3. For the CDR3, the DNA is TGTGCCAGCAGTCTTATGGGGGCGGACAATGAGCAGTTCTTC. Protein sequence: CASSLMGADNEQFF.

The V gene is TRBV5-1, the J gene TRBJ2-3; 10 nucleotides agree with TRBD2. The length of the CDR3 is 17 residues. With V trimmed by 0 bases and J by 3 bases, 7 bases remained unmatched. The germline V gene has CDR1 SGHRS and CDR2 YFSETQ. The CDR3 nucleotides are TGCGCCAGCAGCTTGGCCGGGCTAGCGGGAGCAACAGATACGCAGTATTTT. Protein product: CASSLAGLAGATDTQYF.

V and J are TRBV4-3 and TRBJ2-2, with TRBD2 identical over 12 bases. V shed 0 bases and J 2 bases; nucleotides not matched to a gene: 4. CDR3 length equals 18 residues. Germline V gene sequence: CDR1 LGHNA, CDR2 YSLEER. CDR3 sequence reads: CASSQDTSGRKNTGELFF. DNA for the CDR3: TGCGCCAGCAGCCAAGATACTAGCGGGAGGAAAAACACCGGGGAGCTGTTTTTT.

The V and J genes are TRBV11-2 and TRBJ2-1; possible D gene TRBD2, 5 bases. This CDR3 spans 17 amino acids. V was cut by 2 bases and J by 1 base, with 15 bases left in between. In germline, CDR1 is SGHAT, CDR2 FQNNGV. The CDR3 region is CASSLRWTDWSYNEQFF. CDR3 coding DNA: TGTGCCAGCAGCTTACGTTGGACGGACTGGTCCTACAATGAGCAGTTCTTC.

The V gene is TRBV5-6, the J gene TRBJ2-1; 11 bases line up with TRBD2. The CDR3 totals 19 residues. With V trimmed by 1 base and J by 0 bases, 9 bases remained unmatched. Looked up from germline, CDR1 is SGHDT and CDR2 is YYEEEE. The CDR3 DNA follows: TGTGCCAGCAGCTTGAGGACTAGCGGGCTATACAACTCCTACAATGAGCAGTTCTTC. Translation: CASSLRTSGLYNSYNEQFF.

The chain combines TRBV28 with TRBJ2-7; TRBD2 matches 10 bases. Trimming removed 8 bases from V and 2 bases from J; junction bases left unmatched: 9. The CDR3 is made up of 15 amino acids. Per the germline V gene, CDR1 is MDHEN and CDR2 is SYDVKM. Written as DNA, the CDR3 is TGTGCCAGCCTAGAAAGCGGGAGGGTGACCTACGAGCAGTACTTC. Translation: CASLESGRVTYEQYF.

V gene TRBV6-5 combines with J gene TRBJ1-2; 12 bases are shared with TRBD1. With V trimmed by 10 bases and J by 6 bases, 12 bases remained unmatched. Germline CDR1 reads MNHEY; CDR2 reads SVGAGI. The CDR3 has 15 amino acids. The CDR3 nucleotides read TGTGCCACCCGGTCGGGACAGGGGGCGCGGAATGGCTACACCTTC. This encodes CATRSGQGARNGYTF.

The chain is built from TRBV28 and TRBJ1-6; no reliable D call. The CDR3 consists of 10 residues. V was trimmed by 11 bases and J by 10 bases, leaving 9 bases between them. Per germline, CDR1 MDHEN and CDR2 SYDVKM. Written as DNA, the CDR3 is TGTGCCTGCGGCAGATCACCCCTCCACTTT. Its translation: CACGRSPLHF.

This sequence joins TRBV7-9 and TRBJ2-3; D is perhaps TRBD1 (6 bases). This CDR3 has 14 residues. Germline assignment: CDR1 SEHNR and CDR2 FQNEAQ (reference sequence). Trimming shortened V by 6 bases and J by 3 bases, and 13 bases separated the two germline ends. Here the CDR3 DNA reads TGTGCCAGCAGTGTGGCAGGGGCAACAGATACGCAGTATTTT. Amino acid sequence: CASSVAGATDTQYF.